This T cell receptor (beta chain) is from a study of cytomegalovirus exposure and HLA in healthy donors. In this sample, this clone turned up once. The germline V gene encodes CDR1 SNHLY and CDR2 FYNNEI. The CDR3 sequence is 16 residues long. With V trimmed by 1 base and J by 4 bases, 6 bases remained unmatched. The PCR employed 60 Vbeta primers together with 13 Jbeta primers. Produced via immunoSEQ multiplex PCR; TCRdb's table is partial and in-frame only. The sample records 150,000 to 180,000 clones, approximately 80% being singletons. This chain uses TRBV2 with TRBJ1-3, with TRBD1 matching over 8 bases. Sequenced input: PBMCs. The receptor was derived from a man aged 25 to 40 in good health and CMV-seropositive. CDR3 amino acids: CASSEGNRGSGNTIYF. DNA for the CDR3: TGTGCCAGCAGTGAAGGAAACAGGGGGTCCGGAAACACCATATATTTT.